The source of this T cell receptor (beta chain) is a study of T cell changes during pregnancy in multiple sclerosis. Libraries were prepared by immunoSEQ multiplex PCR; TCRdb keeps only in-frame clonotypes and omits some of them. The top ten clones hold around 2% of a sample with some 94,000 clones, under 95% of them seen once. This receptor was obtained from a female donor in good health, enrolled as a control in a pregnancy study. The specimen was peripheral blood, collected in the first trimester of pregnancy.

CDR3 nucleotide sequence: TGTGCCAGCAGCGTAGGAATAGAAGCTTCCTACGAGCAGTACTTC. It codes for CASSVGIEASYEQYF. The chain joins TRBV9 to TRBJ2-7; no clear D gene. The germline V gene has CDR1 SGDLS and CDR2 YYNGEE. The CDR3 has 15 residues. V was shortened by 0 bases and J by 1 base, with 11 bases between the two germline ends.